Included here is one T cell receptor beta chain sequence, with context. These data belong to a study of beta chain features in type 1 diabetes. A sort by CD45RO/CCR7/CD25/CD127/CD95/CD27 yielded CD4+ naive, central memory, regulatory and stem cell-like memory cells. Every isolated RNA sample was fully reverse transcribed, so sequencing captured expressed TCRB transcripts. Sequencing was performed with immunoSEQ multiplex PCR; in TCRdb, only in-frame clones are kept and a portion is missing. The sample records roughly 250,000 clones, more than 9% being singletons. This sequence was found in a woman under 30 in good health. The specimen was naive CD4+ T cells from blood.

Here the CDR3 reads CASTQDRGKPQHF. For the CDR3, the DNA is TGTGCCAGCACCCAAGACAGGGGAAAGCCCCAGCATTTT. The V and J genes are TRBV2 and TRBJ1-5; the match to TRBD1 covers 8 bases. This CDR3 comprises 13 residues. V gave up 7 bases and J gave up 8 bases; unmatched junction bases: 7. CDR1 and CDR2 from the germline V gene are SNHLY and FYNNEI.